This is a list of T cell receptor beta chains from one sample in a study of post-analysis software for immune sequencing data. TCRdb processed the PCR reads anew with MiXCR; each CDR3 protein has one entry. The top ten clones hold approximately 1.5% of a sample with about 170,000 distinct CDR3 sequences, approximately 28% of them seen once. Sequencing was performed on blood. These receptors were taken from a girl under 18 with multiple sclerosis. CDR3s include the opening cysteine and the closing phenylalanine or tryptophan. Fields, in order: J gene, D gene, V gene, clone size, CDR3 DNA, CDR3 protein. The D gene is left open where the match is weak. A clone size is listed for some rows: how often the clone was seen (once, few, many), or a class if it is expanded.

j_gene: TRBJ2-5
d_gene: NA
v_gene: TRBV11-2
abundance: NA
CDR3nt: TGTGCCAGCAGCTGGTCCGGGGCAGGGGGGGAGCAGTACTTC
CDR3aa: CASSWSGAGGEQYF

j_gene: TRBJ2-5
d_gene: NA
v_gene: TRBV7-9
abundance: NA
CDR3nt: TGTGCCAGCAGCCCCCCTGGGGCCGATCAAGAGACCCAGTACTTC
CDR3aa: CASSPPGADQETQYF

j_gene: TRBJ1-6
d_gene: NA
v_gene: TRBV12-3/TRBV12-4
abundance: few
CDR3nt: TGTGCCAGCAGCCCAGGGGTTCAGAACAATTCACCCCTCCACTTT
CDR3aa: CASSPGVQNNSPLHF

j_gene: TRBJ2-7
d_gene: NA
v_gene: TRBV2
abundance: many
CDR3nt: TGTGCCAGCAGTGAAACAGGCTCCGAGCAGTACTTC
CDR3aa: CASSETGSEQYF

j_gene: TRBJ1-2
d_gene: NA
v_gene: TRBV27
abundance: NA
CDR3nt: TGTGCCAGCAGTTTAAAGGGGGATCTGAGCTATGGCTACACCTTC
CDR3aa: CASSLKGDLSYGYTF

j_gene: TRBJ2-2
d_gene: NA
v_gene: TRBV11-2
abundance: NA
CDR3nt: TGTGCCAGCAGGAGCGTCAGGGCCCGGGAGCCGTTTTTT
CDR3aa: CASRSVRAREPFF

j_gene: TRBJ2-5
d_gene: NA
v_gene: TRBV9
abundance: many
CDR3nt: TGTGCCAGCAGCGTAGGCCCCGGGGGCTGGGGAGAGACCCAGTACTTC
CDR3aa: CASSVGPGGWGETQYF

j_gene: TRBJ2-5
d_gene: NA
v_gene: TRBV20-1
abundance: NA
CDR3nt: TGCAGTGCTAGAGGGAAGGAAGCGACCCAGTACTTC
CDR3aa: CSARGKEATQYF

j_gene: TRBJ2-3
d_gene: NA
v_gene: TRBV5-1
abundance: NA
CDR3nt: TGCGCCAGCAGCGGGAGCGCGAGGGAAAAACTGTATTTT
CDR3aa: CASSGSAREKLYF

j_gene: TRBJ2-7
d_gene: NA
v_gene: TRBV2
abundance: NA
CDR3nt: TGTGCCAGCAGTGAAGCGTTAGGGAGTCTTGCCGAGCAGTACTTC
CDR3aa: CASSEALGSLAEQYF

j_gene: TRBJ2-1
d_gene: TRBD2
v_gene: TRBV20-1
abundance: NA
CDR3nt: TGCAGTGCTTCACTAGCGGGAGGGGGGTACAATGAGCAGTTCTTC
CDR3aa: CSASLAGGGYNEQFF

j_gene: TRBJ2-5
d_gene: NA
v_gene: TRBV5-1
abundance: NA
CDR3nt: TGCGCCAGCAGCTTGGAAGGGCGGCGGGAGACCCAGTACTTC
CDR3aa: CASSLEGRRETQYF

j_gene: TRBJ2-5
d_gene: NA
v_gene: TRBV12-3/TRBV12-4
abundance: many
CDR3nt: TGTGCCAGCAGTGACAATAGGGAGACCCAGTACTTC
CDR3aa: CASSDNRETQYF

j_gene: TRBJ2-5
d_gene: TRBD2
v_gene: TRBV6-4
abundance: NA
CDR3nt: TGTGCCAGCTCACTAGCGGGAGAGGGCAATGAGCGGTACTTC
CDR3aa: CASSLAGEGNERYF

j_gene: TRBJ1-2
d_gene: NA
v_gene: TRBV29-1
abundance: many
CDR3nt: TGCAGCGCTGGCGCTCTAAACTATGGCTACACCTTC
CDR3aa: CSAGALNYGYTF

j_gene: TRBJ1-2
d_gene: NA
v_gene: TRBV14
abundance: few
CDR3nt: TGTGCCAGCAGCCAAGCTAGTCCATTGGATGGCTACACCTTC
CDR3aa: CASSQASPLDGYTF

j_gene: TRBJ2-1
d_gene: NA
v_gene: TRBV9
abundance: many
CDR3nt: TGTGCCAGCAGCGTAGTGGGGGGAGAAATCTACAATGAGCAGTTCTTC
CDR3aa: CASSVVGGEIYNEQFF

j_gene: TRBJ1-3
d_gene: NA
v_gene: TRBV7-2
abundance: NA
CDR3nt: TGTGCCAGCAGCTTAGAGGGGGGTCTAAGGTCTGGAAACACCATATATTTT
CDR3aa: CASSLEGGLRSGNTIYF

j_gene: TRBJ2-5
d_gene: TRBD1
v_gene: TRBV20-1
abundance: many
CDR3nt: TGCAGTGCGACTCCGGGACAGAATCAAGAGACCCAGTACTTC
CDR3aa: CSATPGQNQETQYF

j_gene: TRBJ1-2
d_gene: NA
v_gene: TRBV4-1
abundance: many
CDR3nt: TGCGCCAGCAGCCAAGATGACAGCCGGTATGGCTACACCTTC
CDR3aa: CASSQDDSRYGYTF

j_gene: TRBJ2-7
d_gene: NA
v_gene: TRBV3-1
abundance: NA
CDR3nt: TGTGCCAGCAGCCAAGTGGACTACGAGCAGTACTTC
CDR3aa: CASSQVDYEQYF

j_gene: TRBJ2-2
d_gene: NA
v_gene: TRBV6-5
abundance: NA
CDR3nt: TGTGCCAGCAGATTTAACACCGGGGAGCTGTTTTTT
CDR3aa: CASRFNTGELFF

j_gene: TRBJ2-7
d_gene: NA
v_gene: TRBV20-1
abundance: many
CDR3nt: TGCAGTGCTAGAGGTCACGAGACCTACGAGCAGTACTTC
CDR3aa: CSARGHETYEQYF

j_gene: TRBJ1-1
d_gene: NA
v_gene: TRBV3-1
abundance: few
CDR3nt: TGTGCCAGCAGCCAAGATGTGGGGTCTAGAGCTTTCTTT
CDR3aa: CASSQDVGSRAFF

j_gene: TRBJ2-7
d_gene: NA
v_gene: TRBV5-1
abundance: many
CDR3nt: TGCGCCAGCAGTTCCGGACAGAGCTACGAGCAGTACTTC
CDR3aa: CASSSGQSYEQYF

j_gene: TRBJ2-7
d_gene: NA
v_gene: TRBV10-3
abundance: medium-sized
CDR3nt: TGTGCCATCAGTGGGGGGGGCAGCTCCTACGAGCAGTACTTC
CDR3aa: CAISGGGSSYEQYF

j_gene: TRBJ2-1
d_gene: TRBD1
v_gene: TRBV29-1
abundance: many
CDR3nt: TGCAGCGTTGAAGAGGGGACAGGTAGGAGCTTCTCAGTCCTGTACAATGAGCAGTTCTTC
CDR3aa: CSVEEGTGRSFSVLYNEQFF

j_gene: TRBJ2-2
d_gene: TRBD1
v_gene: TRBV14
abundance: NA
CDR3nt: TGTGCCAGCAGCCAAGACAATACAGGACAGGGAAAAACCGGGGAGCTGTTTTTT
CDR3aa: CASSQDNTGQGKTGELFF

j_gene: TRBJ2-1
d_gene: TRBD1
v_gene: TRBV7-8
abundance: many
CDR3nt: TGTGCCAGCAGCTTAGACAGGGGGCGGTCGCAAAATGAGCAGTTCTTC
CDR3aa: CASSLDRGRSQNEQFF